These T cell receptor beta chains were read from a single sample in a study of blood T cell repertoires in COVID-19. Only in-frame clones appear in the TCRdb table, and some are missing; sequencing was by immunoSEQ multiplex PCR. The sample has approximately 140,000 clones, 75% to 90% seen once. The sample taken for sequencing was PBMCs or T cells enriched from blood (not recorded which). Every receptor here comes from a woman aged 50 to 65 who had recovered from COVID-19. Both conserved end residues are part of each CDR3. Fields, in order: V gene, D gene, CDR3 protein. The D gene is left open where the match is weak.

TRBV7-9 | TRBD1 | CASSSRDRNEQFF
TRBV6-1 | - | CASSEQGNSNQPQHF
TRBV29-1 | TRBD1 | CSADRGPPYEQYF
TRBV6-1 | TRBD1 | CASSEKAGGRYGYTF
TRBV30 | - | CAWSVTAGSPLHF
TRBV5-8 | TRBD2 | CASRPPSGGAGEQFF
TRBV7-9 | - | CASSFGGGDYGYTF
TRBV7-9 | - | CASRPGGGRATEAFF
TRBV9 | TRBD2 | CASSVTSGGQYEQYF
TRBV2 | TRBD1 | CASLLRTGGAGGELFF